This T cell receptor (beta chain) stems from a study of blood T cell repertoires in COVID-19. Only in-frame clones appear in the TCRdb table, and some are missing; sequencing was by immunoSEQ multiplex PCR. The sample holds around 94,000 clones, around 90% seen once. This TCR was sampled from a man aged 45-65 years with active COVID-19. Sample: peripheral blood.

CDR3 sequence: CASSLEGGGRGAEAFF. The DNA of the CDR3 is TGTGCCAGCAGCTTGGAGGGAGGGGGGAGAGGGGCTGAAGCTTTCTTT. V usage is TRBV5-4 and J usage is TRBJ1-1, with D maybe TRBD1 (6 bases). V was pared by 0 bases and J by 6 bases, with 18 bases between. There are 16 residues in the CDR3. Looked up from germline, CDR1 is SGHNT and CDR2 is YYREEE (reference sequence).